The rows below give T cell receptor beta chains drawn from one sample of a study of metastatic and nonmetastatic thyroid tumors. TCRdb called clones again from the PCR reads with MiXCR. The repertoire consists of some 5,100 clones, with about 32% occurring once and the leading ten covering more than 20%. Sequenced: adjacent normal tissue. These receptors were collected from a female donor with papillary thyroid cancer or a benign thyroid nodule (not recorded which). Some clones in this sample may be carry-over from other donors' samples. Each CDR3 is given with its conserved first and last residue.

j_gene: TRBJ1-2; v_gene: TRBV12-3/TRBV12-4; len: 13; CDR3aa: CASSLEQLYGYTF
j_gene: TRBJ2-2; v_gene: TRBV24-1; len: 20; CDR3aa: CAICDSSVAGYIPNTGELFF
j_gene: TRBJ2-1; v_gene: TRBV3-1; len: 19; CDR3aa: CASSPRGLAGGPTVDEQFF
j_gene: TRBJ2-7; v_gene: TRBV20-1; len: 15; CDR3aa: CSAGSGQGLSYEQYF
j_gene: TRBJ2-7; v_gene: TRBV30; len: 12; CDR3aa: CAWARQAHEQYF
j_gene: TRBJ1-2; v_gene: TRBV20-1; len: 14; CDR3aa: CSARMGQGFYGYTF
j_gene: TRBJ2-1; v_gene: TRBV6-4; len: 13; CDR3aa: CASRERGYNEQFF
j_gene: TRBJ2-7; v_gene: TRBV30; len: 13; CDR3aa: CAWSAPSGYEQYF
j_gene: TRBJ2-1; v_gene: TRBV25-1; len: 16; CDR3aa: CASSGGTSGILNEQFF
j_gene: TRBJ2-1; v_gene: TRBV6-2/TRBV6-3; len: 15; CDR3aa: CATEGGKLMNNEQFF
j_gene: TRBJ1-2; v_gene: TRBV28; len: 15; CDR3aa: CASSPFGQGNYGYTF
j_gene: TRBJ2-3; v_gene: TRBV7-6; len: 16; CDR3aa: CASSIGTSVYTDTQYF
j_gene: TRBJ1-6; v_gene: TRBV5-1; len: 16; CDR3aa: CASSLRTRDYNSPLHF
j_gene: TRBJ1-2; v_gene: TRBV7-9; len: 14; CDR3aa: CASSFARGGDGYTF
j_gene: TRBJ2-3; v_gene: TRBV27; len: 14; CDR3aa: CASSLSAFRDTQYF
j_gene: TRBJ2-7; v_gene: TRBV27; len: 14; CDR3aa: CASSPIGTAYEQYF
j_gene: TRBJ1-1; v_gene: TRBV6-1; len: 16; CDR3aa: CASNSGTGVFKTEAFF
j_gene: TRBJ1-6; v_gene: TRBV12-3/TRBV12-4; len: 14; CDR3aa: CASSLRQTNSPLHF
j_gene: TRBJ1-2; v_gene: TRBV5-1; len: 13; CDR3aa: CASSQVSNYGYTF
j_gene: TRBJ2-7; v_gene: TRBV6-2/TRBV6-3; len: 13; CDR3aa: CASSFGTGSEQYF
j_gene: TRBJ2-7; v_gene: TRBV3-1; len: 12; CDR3aa: CASSTLGGEQYF
j_gene: TRBJ1-5; v_gene: TRBV7-2; len: 15; CDR3aa: CASSPGTGAEQPQHF
j_gene: TRBJ2-7; v_gene: TRBV6-5; len: 14; CDR3aa: CASSYSSGIYEQYF
j_gene: TRBJ2-7; v_gene: TRBV28; len: 12; CDR3aa: CASSLDRDEQYF
j_gene: TRBJ2-7; v_gene: TRBV6-1; len: 13; CDR3aa: CASRSGASYEQYF
j_gene: TRBJ2-1; v_gene: TRBV6-1; len: 13; CDR3aa: CASRGLALNEQFF
j_gene: TRBJ2-3; v_gene: TRBV11-2; len: 14; CDR3aa: CASSLGGGTEGQYF